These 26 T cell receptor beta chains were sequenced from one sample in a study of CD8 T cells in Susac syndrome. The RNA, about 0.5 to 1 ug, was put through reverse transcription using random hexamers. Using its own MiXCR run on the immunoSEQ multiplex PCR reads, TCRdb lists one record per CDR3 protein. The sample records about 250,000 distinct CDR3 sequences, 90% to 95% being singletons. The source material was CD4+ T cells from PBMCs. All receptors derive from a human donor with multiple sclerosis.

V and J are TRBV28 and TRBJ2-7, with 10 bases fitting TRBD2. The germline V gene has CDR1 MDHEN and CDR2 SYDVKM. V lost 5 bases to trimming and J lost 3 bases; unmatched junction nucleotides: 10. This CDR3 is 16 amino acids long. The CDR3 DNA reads TGTGCCAGCAGTGGCCCGCTAGCGGGGGTTAACTACGAGCAGTACTTC. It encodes CASSGPLAGVNYEQYF.

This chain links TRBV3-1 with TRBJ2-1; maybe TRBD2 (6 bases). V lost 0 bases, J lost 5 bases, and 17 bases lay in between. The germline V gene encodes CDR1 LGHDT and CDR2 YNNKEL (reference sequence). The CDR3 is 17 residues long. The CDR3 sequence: CASSQDPVVGTHNEQFF. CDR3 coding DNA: TGTGCCAGCAGCCAAGATCCGGTTGTAGGGACTCACAATGAGCAGTTCTTC.

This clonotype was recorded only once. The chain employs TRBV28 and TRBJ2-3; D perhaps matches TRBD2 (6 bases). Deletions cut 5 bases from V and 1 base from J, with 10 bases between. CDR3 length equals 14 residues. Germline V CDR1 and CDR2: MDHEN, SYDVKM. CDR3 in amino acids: CASSQGGRTDTQYF. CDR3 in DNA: TGTGCCAGCAGTCAGGGAGGACGCACAGATACGCAGTATTTT.

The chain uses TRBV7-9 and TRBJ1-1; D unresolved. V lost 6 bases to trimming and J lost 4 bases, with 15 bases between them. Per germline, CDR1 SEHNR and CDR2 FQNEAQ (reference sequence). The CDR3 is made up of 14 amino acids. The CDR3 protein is CASSRASVGTEAFF. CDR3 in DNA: TGTGCCAGCAGTCGGGCCTCGGTAGGCACTGAAGCTTTCTTT. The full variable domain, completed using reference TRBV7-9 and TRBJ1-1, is DTGVSQNPRHKITKRGQNVTFRCDPISEHNRLYWYRQTLGQGPEFLTYFQNEAQLEKSRLLSDRFSAERPKGSFSTLEIQRTEQGDSAMYLCASSRASVGTEAFFGQGTRLTVV.

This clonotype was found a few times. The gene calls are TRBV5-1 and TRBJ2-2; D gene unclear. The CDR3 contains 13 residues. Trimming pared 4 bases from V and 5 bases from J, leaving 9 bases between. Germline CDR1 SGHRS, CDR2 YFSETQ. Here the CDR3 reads CASSQIGTGELFF. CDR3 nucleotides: TGCGCCAGCAGCCAGATTGGGACCGGGGAGCTGTTTTTT.

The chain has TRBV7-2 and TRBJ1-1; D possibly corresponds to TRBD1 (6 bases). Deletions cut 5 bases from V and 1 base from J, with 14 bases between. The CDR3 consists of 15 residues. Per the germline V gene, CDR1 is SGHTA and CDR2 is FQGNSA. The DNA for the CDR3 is TGTGCCAGCAGCCGCGGGGGGGCCCAGAACACTGAAGCTTTCTTT. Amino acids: CASSRGGAQNTEAFF.

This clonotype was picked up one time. The CDR3 loop is CASRYDGPYGYTF. In nucleotides, the CDR3 is TGTGCCAGCAGATATGACGGTCCCTATGGCTACACCTTC. The gene calls are TRBV7-9 and TRBJ1-2; unclear D gene. The CDR3 totals 13 residues. V was cut by 6 bases and J by 4 bases, with 12 bases left in between. Germline V gives CDR1 SEHNR, CDR2 FQNEAQ (reference sequence).

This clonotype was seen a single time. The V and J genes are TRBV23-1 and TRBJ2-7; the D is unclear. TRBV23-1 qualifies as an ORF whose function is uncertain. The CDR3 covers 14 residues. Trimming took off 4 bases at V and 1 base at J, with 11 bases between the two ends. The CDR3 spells CASSPPPRSYEQYV. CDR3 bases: TGCGCCAGCAGTCCCCCCCCACGGTCCTACGAGCAGTACGTC.

CDR3 region: CASSWGQDTDTQYF. In DNA, the CDR3 is TGTGCCAGCAGCTGGGGACAGGACACAGATACGCAGTATTTT. This sequence joins TRBV11-3 and TRBJ2-3; 8 bases line up with TRBD1. CDR1 SGHNT and CDR2 YENEEA come from the germline V gene. V was pared by 4 bases and J by 2 bases, with 2 bases of the junction left unmatched. The CDR3 covers 14 residues.

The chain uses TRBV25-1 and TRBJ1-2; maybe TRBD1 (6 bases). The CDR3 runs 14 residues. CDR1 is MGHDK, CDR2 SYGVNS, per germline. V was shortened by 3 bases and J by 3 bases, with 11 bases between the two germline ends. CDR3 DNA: TGTGCCAGCAGTGAGGTCGACAGGTACTATGGCTACACCTTC. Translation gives CASSEVDRYYGYTF.

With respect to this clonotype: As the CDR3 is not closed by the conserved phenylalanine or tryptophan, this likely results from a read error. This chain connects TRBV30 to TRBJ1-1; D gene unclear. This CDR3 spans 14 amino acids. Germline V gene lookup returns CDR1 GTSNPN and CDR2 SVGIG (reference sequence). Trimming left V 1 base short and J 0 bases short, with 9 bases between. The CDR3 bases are TGTGCCTGGAGTGGGGATTGGCTGAACACTGAAGCTTTCCTT. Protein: CAWSGDWLNTEAFL.

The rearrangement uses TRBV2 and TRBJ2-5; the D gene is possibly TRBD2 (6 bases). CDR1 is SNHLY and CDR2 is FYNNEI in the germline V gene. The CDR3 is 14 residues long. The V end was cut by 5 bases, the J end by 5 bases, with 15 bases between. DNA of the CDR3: TGTGCCAGCAGTCCGCCGGGGGAGTGGGAGACCCAGTACTTC. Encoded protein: CASSPPGEWETQYF. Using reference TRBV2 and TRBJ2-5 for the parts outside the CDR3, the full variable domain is EPEVTQTPSHQVTQMGQEVILRCVPISNHLYFYWYRQILGQKVEFLVSFYNNEISEKSEIFDDQFSVERPDGSNFTLKIRSTKLEDSAMYFCASSPPGEWETQYFGPGTRLLVL.

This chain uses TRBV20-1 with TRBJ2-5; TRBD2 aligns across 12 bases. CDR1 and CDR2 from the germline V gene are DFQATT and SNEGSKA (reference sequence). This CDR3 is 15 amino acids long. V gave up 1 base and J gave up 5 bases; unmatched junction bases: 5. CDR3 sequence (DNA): TGCAGTGCTAGAGTTACTAGCGGGGGGCCGGAGACCCAGTACTTC. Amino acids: CSARVTSGGPETQYF.

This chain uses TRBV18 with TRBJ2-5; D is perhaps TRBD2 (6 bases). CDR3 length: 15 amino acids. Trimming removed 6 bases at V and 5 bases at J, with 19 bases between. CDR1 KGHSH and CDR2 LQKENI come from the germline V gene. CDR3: CASSRDDPDGETQYF. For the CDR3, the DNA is TGTGCCAGCTCGCGGGACGACCCCGACGGGGAGACCCAGTACTTC.

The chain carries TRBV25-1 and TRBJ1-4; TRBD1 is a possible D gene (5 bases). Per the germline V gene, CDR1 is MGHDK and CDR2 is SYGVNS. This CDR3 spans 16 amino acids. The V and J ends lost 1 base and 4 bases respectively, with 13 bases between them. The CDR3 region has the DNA TGTGCCAGCAGTGAATTCCTGGGGGGAATTAATGAAAAACTGTTTTTT. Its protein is CASSEFLGGINEKLFF. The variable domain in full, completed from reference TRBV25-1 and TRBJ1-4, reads EADIYQTPRYLVIGTGKKITLECSQTMGHDKMYWYQQDPGMELHLIHYSYGVNSTEKGDLSSESTVSRIRTEHFPLTLESARPSHTSQYLCASSEFLGGINEKLFFGSGTQLSVL.

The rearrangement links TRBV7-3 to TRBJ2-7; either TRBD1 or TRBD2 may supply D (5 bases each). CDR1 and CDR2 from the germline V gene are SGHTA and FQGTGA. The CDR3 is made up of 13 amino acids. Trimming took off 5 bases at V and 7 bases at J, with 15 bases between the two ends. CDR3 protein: CASSPRRGREQYF. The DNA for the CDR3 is TGTGCCAGCAGCCCACGTCGGGGCCGTGAGCAGTACTTC.

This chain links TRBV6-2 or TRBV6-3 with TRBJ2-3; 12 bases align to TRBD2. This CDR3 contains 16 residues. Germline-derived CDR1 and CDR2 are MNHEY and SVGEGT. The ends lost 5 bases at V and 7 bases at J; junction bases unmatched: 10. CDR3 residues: CASSPSTSGRMHTQYF. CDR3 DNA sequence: TGTGCCAGCAGTCCCAGCACTAGCGGGAGGATGCATACGCAGTATTTT.

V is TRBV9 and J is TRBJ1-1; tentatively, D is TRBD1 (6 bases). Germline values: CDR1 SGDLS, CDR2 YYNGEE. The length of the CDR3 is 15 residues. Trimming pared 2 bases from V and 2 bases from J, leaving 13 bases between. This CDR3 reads CASSVLGGGNTEAFF. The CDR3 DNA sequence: TGTGCCAGCAGCGTTTTGGGGGGCGGTAACACTGAAGCTTTCTTT.

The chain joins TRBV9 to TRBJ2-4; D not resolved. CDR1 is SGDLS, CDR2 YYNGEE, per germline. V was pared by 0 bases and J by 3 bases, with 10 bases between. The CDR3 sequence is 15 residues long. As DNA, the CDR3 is TGTGCCAGCAGCGTAGATGGCACAATCAAAAACATTCAGTACTTC. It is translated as CASSVDGTIKNIQYF.

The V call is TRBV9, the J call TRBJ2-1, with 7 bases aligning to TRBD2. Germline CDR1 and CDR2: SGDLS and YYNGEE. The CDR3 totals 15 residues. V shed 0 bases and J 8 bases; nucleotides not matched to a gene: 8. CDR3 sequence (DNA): TGTGCCAGCAGCGTAGAGCAAGCGGGGTTCGATGAGCAGTTCTTC. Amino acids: CASSVEQAGFDEQFF.

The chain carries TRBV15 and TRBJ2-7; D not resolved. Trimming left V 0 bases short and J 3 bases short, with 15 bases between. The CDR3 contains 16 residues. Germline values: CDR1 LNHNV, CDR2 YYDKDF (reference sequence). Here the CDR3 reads CATSRDGQNKIYEQYF. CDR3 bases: TGTGCCACCAGCAGAGATGGGCAAAACAAGATCTACGAGCAGTACTTC.

The CDR3 is CASAPATNEKLFF. The CDR3 nucleotides are TGTGCCAGCGCCCCTGCAACTAATGAAAAACTGTTTTTT. This chain uses TRBV7-9 with TRBJ1-4, with D unresolved. Trimming left V 8 bases short and J 0 bases short, with 7 bases between. The CDR3 has 13 residues. CDR1 is SEHNR and CDR2 is FQNEAQ in the germline V gene (reference sequence).

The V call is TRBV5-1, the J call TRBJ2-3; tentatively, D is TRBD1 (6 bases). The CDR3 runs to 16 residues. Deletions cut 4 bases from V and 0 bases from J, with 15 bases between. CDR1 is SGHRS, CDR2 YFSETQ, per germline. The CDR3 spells CASSPIRDTSTDTQYF. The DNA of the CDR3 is TGCGCCAGCAGCCCGATCCGGGACACCAGCACAGATACGCAGTATTTT.

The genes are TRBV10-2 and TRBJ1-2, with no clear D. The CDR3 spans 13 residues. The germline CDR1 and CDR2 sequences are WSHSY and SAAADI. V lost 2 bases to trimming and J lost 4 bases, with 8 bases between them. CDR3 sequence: CASSEARSYGYTF. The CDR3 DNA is TGCGCCAGCAGTGAGGCCCGGTCCTATGGCTACACCTTC.

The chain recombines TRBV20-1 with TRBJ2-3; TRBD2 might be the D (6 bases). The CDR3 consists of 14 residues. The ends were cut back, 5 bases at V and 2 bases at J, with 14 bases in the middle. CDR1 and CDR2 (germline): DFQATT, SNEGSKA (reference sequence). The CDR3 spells CSAHGERATDTQYF. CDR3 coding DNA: TGCAGTGCTCACGGGGAGCGGGCCACAGATACGCAGTATTTT.

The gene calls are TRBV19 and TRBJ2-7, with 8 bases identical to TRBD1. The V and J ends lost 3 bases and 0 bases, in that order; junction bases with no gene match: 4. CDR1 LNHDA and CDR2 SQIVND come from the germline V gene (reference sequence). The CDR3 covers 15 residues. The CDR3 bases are TGTGCCAGTAGTATTCGTACAGGGGGCTCCTACGAGCAGTACTTC. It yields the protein CASSIRTGGSYEQYF.